The source of this T cell receptor (beta chain) is a study of blood T cell repertoires in COVID-19. The CDR3 sequence is 13 residues long. The germline V gene has CDR1 MNHEY and CDR2 SVGAGI. The V end lost 7 bases, the J end lost 8 bases, and 17 bases lay between the germline ends. Generated by immunoSEQ multiplex PCR, the TCRdb table keeps only in-frame clones and is missing some. The sample has over 150,000 clones; around 82% are singletons. Sample: PBMCs or T cells enriched from blood (not recorded which). The chain uses TRBV6-5 and TRBJ1-2, with D possibly being TRBD1 (6 bases). The sequence was collected from a man aged 35 to 55 who had recovered from COVID-19. The CDR3 spells CASTARRGGGYTF. The CDR3 nucleotides are TGTGCCAGCACCGCACGCCGGGGGGGCGGCTACACCTTC.